The clone carrying this TCR beta chain is judged medium-sized. What it binds is unknown. The data were obtained in a study of tumor-infiltrating lymphocytes in glioblastoma multiforme. Multiple V-beta primers and a C-beta primer amplified TCRB from RNA. Using its own MiXCR run on the multiplex PCR reads, TCRdb lists one record per CDR3 protein. This sample yields 15,000 or so distinct CDR3 sequences, of which over 65% are seen a single time; more than 30% belongs to the top ten. V shed 8 bases and J 8 bases; nucleotides not matched to a gene: 10. This CDR3 has 13 amino acids. CDR1 and CDR2 from the germline V gene are SGHAT and FQNNGV. Study-level points and caveats: TCR plus mutation findings rest on a single glioblastoma patient.

This TCR derives from a male donor with glioblastoma. This chain links TRBV11-2 with TRBJ1-2; TRBD1 aligns across 8 bases. Sequenced sample: brain tumor tissue. As DNA, the CDR3 is TGTGCCAGCGGGGAGGACAGGGTCCGAGGCTACACCTTC. Translated, it gives CASGEDRVRGYTF.